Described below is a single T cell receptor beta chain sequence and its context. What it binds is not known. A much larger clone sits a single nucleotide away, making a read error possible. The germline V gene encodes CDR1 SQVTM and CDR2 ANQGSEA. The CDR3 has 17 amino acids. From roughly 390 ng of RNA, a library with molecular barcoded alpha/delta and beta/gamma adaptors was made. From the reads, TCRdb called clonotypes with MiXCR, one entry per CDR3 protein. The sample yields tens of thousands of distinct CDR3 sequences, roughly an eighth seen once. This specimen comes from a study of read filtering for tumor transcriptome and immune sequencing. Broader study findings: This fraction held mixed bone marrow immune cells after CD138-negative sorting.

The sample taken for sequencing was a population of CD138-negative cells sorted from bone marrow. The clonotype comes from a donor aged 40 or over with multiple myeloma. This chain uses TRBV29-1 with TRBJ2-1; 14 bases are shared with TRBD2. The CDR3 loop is CSAGLAGGVASYNGQFF. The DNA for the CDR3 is TGCAGCGCCGGACTAGCGGGGGGAGTCGCCTCCTACAATGGGCAGTTCTTC.